This TCR beta chain appears in the sequencing data of a study of shared clonotypes between healthy human individuals. The study's findings and limits: Generally, naive subsets (rather than memory subsets) showed larger estimated richness.

Within Nashville, Tennessee resided all donors, each a Caucasian adult. With V trimmed by 10 bases and J by 2 bases, 8 bases remained unmatched. CDR3 length: 14 residues. Germline V lookup: CDR1 MNHNY, CDR2 SVGAGI (reference sequence). Several immunoSEQ 96-well plates shared each subset's DNA, each plate a replicate. Method: immunoSEQ multiplex PCR; TCRdb's copy keeps in-frame clones and lacks some. The data show 780,000 or so clones, with roughly 72% seen just once and under 2% held by the top ten. Turning to this clone: Its target is unknown.

Sequencing input: memory CD4+ T cells sorted from blood. Sample subset: CD45RA-negative fraction. The TCR originated in a woman in her thirties in good health. This chain uses TRBV6-6 with TRBJ2-1; 7 bases match TRBD2. The CDR3 protein is CATLRGGPYNEQFF. CDR3 sequence (DNA): TGTGCCACGTTGCGCGGGGGACCCTACAATGAGCAGTTCTTC.